This T cell receptor (beta chain) was captured in a study of stem cell transplantation in POMP-related autoinflammatory disease. Study information: Impaired MHC class I-dependent CD8+ differentiation was hypothesized from defective thymoproteasomes.

The V and J ends lost 8 bases and 1 base respectively, with 9 bases between them. The CDR3 extends over 12 amino acids. Per the germline V gene, CDR1 is SGHRS and CDR2 is YFSETQ. Overall study results and limits: PRAID patients trended toward lower TRB diversity and higher clonality in all analyzed T-cell subsets. Patients with PRAID showed a restricted number of unique TRB V-J gene pairings.

Here immunoSEQ multiplex PCR was the method, and the copy in TCRdb shows in-frame clones only, minus some. The sample shows roughly 7,000 clones, 83% of them seen only once. For this clone: What it binds is unknown.

The specimen was a CXCR5-defined cell subset from PBMCs. The chain combines TRBV5-1 with TRBJ2-5, with D hard to call. The TCR was taken from a human donor in good health. CDR3 sequence: CASGKRQETQYF. The CDR3 DNA follows: TGCGCCAGTGGGAAACGCCAAGAGACCCAGTACTTC. Filled out from reference TRBV5-1 and TRBJ2-5, the complete variable domain reads KAGVTQTPRYLIKTRGQQVTLSCSPISGHRSVSWYQQTPGQGLQFLFEYFSETQRNKGNFPGRFSGRQFSNSRSEMNVSTLELGDSALYLCASGKRQETQYFGPGTRLLVL.